This TCR beta chain appears in the sequencing data of a study of OX40 agonist ivuxolimab in advanced cancers. General notes on the study: Ivuxolimab, which targeted the costimulatory receptor OX40 (CD134), was an agonistic, fully human IgG2 monoclonal antibody. Intravenous ivuxolimab was administered to patients every 2 weeks at six dose levels: 0.01, 0.1, 0.3, 1.5, 3 and 10 mg/kg. Of the roughly 52 dose-escalation patients, hepatocellular carcinoma was present in around 19, melanoma in roughly 15, renal cell carcinoma in 9 and head and neck cancer in 9. In the dose-escalation cohort, 70% to 90% of patients were male, and the mean age was approximately 60 years with a range of roughly 23 to 90. Prior anti-PD-1, anti-PD-L1 or anti-CTLA-4 therapy was permitted, and approximately 41% of dose-escalation patients had received checkpoint inhibitors. Three dose-escalation patients achieved partial responses, one with hepatocellular carcinoma and two with cutaneous melanoma. The point of sequencing TCRbeta in the periphery was to test whether ivuxolimab changed TCR sequence diversity and drove clonal T-cell expansion. The paper covers the monotherapy dose-escalation part of the phase I ivuxolimab trial, which included N ≈ 52 patients. Broader findings and caveats from the paper: Antigen specificity was not determined for the clonally expanded peripheral T cells. After ivuxolimab, expanded clones were on average more numerous among CD8+ T cells than among CD4+ T cells. Low levels of normalized T-cell clonal expansion were also seen in some patients who did not respond. In the 0.1-3.0 mg/kg groups, partial responders were among the patients with the lowest normalized peripheral clonal expansion, particularly in CD8+ T cells. At doses of 0.1 to 3.0 mg/kg, clonal expansion of both CD4+ and CD8+ T cells in blood was seen between baseline and week 6.

The trial excluded patients who had a history of autoimmune disease or were on systemic immunosuppression. Peripheral blood for TCR sequencing was collected from all dose cohorts at baseline, on cycle 4 day 1, and on cycle 7 day 1. Samples came from an open-label, multicenter, first-in-human phase I dose-escalation trial of ivuxolimab. Adults with locally advanced or metastatic melanoma, renal cell carcinoma, hepatocellular carcinoma or head and neck squamous cell carcinoma were enrolled in the trial. Before TCR sequencing, CD4+ T cells and CD8+ T cells from peripheral blood were sorted into separate populations. Genomic DNA was isolated from the sorted cells so that the TCRbeta CDR3 region could be sequenced. The immunoSEQ Assay was used to sequence the TCRbeta CDR3 regions. Not all clones reach the TCRdb copy of this immuneACCESS table, which keeps in-frame sequences only. Checked studies attribute under half of the gap to unresolved V genes and leave the rest unexplained. Within this sample are about 20,000 clones, with 75% to 90% of them counted one time only. The top ten hold 62% of the sample.

This clone was found once. It lacks a known antigen. Base qualities were left out, and no much larger clone turns up one base away. According to the germline V gene (reference sequence), CDR1 reads PRHDT and CDR2 reads FYEKMQ. From the cysteine through the phenylalanine, the CDR3 covers 15 amino acids. Only the CDR3 portion is preserved as DNA: 45 bases, with reading frame beginning at the first base. Germline trimming: 0 bases from V, 1 base from J; junction bases outside gene matches: 3. The starting material was CD4+ or CD8+ T cells sorted from blood, obtained in a trial of the OX40 agonist ivuxolimab. This clonotype was sampled from an adult with an advanced solid tumor such as melanoma, head and neck, liver or kidney cancer. The chain links TRBV13 with TRBJ2-7, and 7 junctional nucleotides match TRBD2. The CDR3 region: CASSLGRGVSYEQYF. The nucleotide sequence is given as TGTGCCAGCAGCTTAGGTCGGGGGGTTTCCTACGAGCAGTACTTC.